What follows are 19 T cell receptor beta chains derived from one specimen sequenced in a study of blood T cell repertoires in COVID-19. The method was immunoSEQ multiplex PCR; TCRdb's version includes in-frame clones alone and lacks a portion of them. The repertoire holds fewer than 250,000 clones, with about nine tenths as singletons. Source material: peripheral blood. The receptor set was obtained from a man aged 25-45 years with acute or convalescent COVID-19.

The table lists this clone with a count of one. The rearrangement joins TRBV27 to TRBJ1-2; D gene uncertain. Germline CDR1 and CDR2: MNHEY and SMNVEV (reference sequence). The CDR3 runs to 14 residues. V was clipped by 1 base and J by 8 bases, with 14 bases between them. CDR3 in DNA: TGTGCCAGCAGTTTATTGGGAGGCCTGGGGGGCTACACCTTC. It encodes CASSLLGGLGGYTF.

The rearrangement links TRBV2 to TRBJ1-5; no definite D call. Germline V gene lookup returns CDR1 SNHLY and CDR2 FYNNEI. This CDR3 region has 12 residues. V was pared by 8 bases and J by 4 bases, with 9 bases between. Written as DNA, the CDR3 is TGTGCCAGCGCAGACGGGAATCAGCCCCAGCATTTT. Translation gives CASADGNQPQHF.

The rearrangement links TRBV27 to TRBJ2-7, with D perhaps TRBD1 (6 bases). V shed 3 bases and J shed 3 bases, with 12 bases lying between them. CDR1 MNHEY and CDR2 SMNVEV come from the germline V gene (reference sequence). The CDR3 runs to 14 residues. CDR3 sequence: CASSFGTGIYEQYF. Here the CDR3 DNA reads TGTGCCAGCAGTTTCGGTACAGGGATCTACGAGCAGTACTTC.

The rearrangement joins TRBV19 to TRBJ2-3; the D is unclear. Germline CDR1 reads LNHDA; CDR2 reads SQIVND (reference sequence). V was trimmed by 6 bases and J by 2 bases, leaving 15 bases between them. The CDR3 is 15 amino acids. CDR3 protein: CASSIKKGDTDTQYF. CDR3 DNA sequence: TGTGCCAGTAGCATAAAAAAAGGAGACACAGATACGCAGTATTTT.

The V gene is TRBV28, the J gene TRBJ1-3; 10 bases agree with TRBD1. The junction had 8 bases not matched to a gene; V was cut back by 3 bases and J by 3 bases. Per the germline V gene, CDR1 is MDHEN and CDR2 is SYDVKM. The CDR3 is 17 amino acids. The CDR3 DNA reads TGTGCCAGCAGTTTGGCGGGACAGGGGTTAGTTGGAAACACCATATATTTT. Encoded protein: CASSLAGQGLVGNTIYF. Supplemented by reference TRBV28 and TRBJ1-3, the full variable domain reads DVKVTQSSRYLVKRTGEKVFLECVQDMDHENMFWYRQDPGLGLRLIYFSYDVKMKEKGDIPEGYSVSREKKERFSLILESASTNQTSMYLCASSLAGQGLVGNTIYFGEGSWLTVV.

This chain connects TRBV4-1 to TRBJ2-7; 7 nucleotides align to TRBD2. CDR3 length: 15 residues. CDR1 is MGHRA, CDR2 YSYEKL, per germline. V trimming: 2 bases; J trimming: 6 bases; junction bases outside the gene matches: 10. The CDR3 region is CASSQPTSMVFEQYF. CDR3 DNA sequence: TGCGCCAGCAGCCAACCGACTAGCATGGTCTTCGAGCAGTACTTC.

The rearrangement joins TRBV30 to TRBJ1-5; no clear D gene. CDR1 is GTSNPN and CDR2 is SVGIG in the germline V gene (reference sequence). The ends were cut back, 2 bases at V and 2 bases at J, with 13 bases in the middle. The CDR3 is 15 amino acids. The CDR3 nucleotides are TGTGCCTGGAGTCGCCTCGGGGTGCGCAATCAGCCCCAGCATTTT. Amino acids: CAWSRLGVRNQPQHF.

The gene calls are TRBV6-5 and TRBJ2-5; D call uncertain. The CDR3 totals 13 residues. V gave up 8 bases and J gave up 5 bases, with 15 bases separating them. The germline V gene has CDR1 MNHEY and CDR2 SVGAGI. CDR3 DNA sequence: TGTGCCAGCCGACTCGGCCTCGGGGAGACCCAGTACTTC. It specifies CASRLGLGETQYF.

The chain joins TRBV24-1 to TRBJ2-2; D gene ambiguous. The germline V gene encodes CDR1 KGHDR and CDR2 SFDVKD. V lost 5 bases and J 4 bases, leaving 4 bases between the germline ends. The CDR3 length is 12 residues. The CDR3 reads CATSARTGELFF. CDR3 DNA: TGTGCCACCAGTGCTCGCACCGGGGAGCTGTTTTTT.

This clone was observed a few times. The rearrangement joins TRBV30 to TRBJ1-6, with 8 bases fitting TRBD1. V shed 0 bases and J 10 bases; nucleotides not matched to a gene: 8. This CDR3 has 15 amino acids. CDR1 and CDR2 (germline): GTSNPN, SVGIG (reference sequence). The CDR3 nucleotides are TGTGCCTGGAGTGTATATTCAGGGGGCGGATCACCCCTCCACTTT. Translated, it gives CAWSVYSGGGSPLHF.

The genes are TRBV18 and TRBJ1-4, with TRBD1 matching over 8 bases. The CDR3 has 14 residues. V shed 3 bases and J 7 bases; nucleotides not matched to a gene: 4. From germline, CDR1 is KGHSH and CDR2 LQKENI. CDR3 sequence: CASSPGRGPEKLFF. CDR3 nucleotides: TGTGCCAGCTCACCTGGCAGGGGGCCTGAAAAACTGTTTTTT.

The chain combines TRBV9 with TRBJ2-2; D gene uncertain. The V gene's germline CDR1 is SGDLS and CDR2 YYNGEE. V was clipped by 0 bases and J by 6 bases, with 3 bases between them. CDR3 length equals 12 residues. CDR3 amino acids: CASSVAPGELFF. As DNA, the CDR3 is TGTGCCAGCAGCGTAGCTCCCGGGGAGCTGTTTTTT.

The chain recombines TRBV6-6 with TRBJ1-1; TRBD1 might be the D (5 bases). Trimming removed 7 bases from V and 5 bases from J, with 20 bases in between. Germline-derived CDR1 and CDR2 are MNHNY and SVGAGI (reference sequence). The CDR3 has 15 residues. Here the CDR3 reads CASTLDPTGATEAFF. The CDR3 DNA reads as TGTGCCAGCACCCTAGACCCAACAGGCGCGACTGAAGCTTTCTTT.

The J gene is TRBJ1-6, the V gene TRBV7-8; TRBD1 is a possible D gene (6 bases). This CDR3 is built from 14 residues. V was pared by 5 bases and J by 6 bases, with 11 bases between. Germline CDR1 reads SGHVS; CDR2 reads FQNEAQ. The CDR3 sequence: CASSRDRTNSPLHF. Written as DNA, the CDR3 is TGTGCCAGCAGCCGTGACAGGACTAATTCACCCCTCCACTTT.

The chain combines TRBV1 with TRBJ2-3; the table assigns TRBD1, which was not confirmed against the DNA. TRBV1 represents a pseudogene. The CDR3 runs 15 residues. The CDR3 spells CTSSHLGRSTDTQYF. The CDR3 nucleotides are TGCACCAGCAGCCACCTGGGGCGGTCCACAGATACGCAGTATTTT.

V is TRBV27 and J is TRBJ1-2, with TRBD1 as a possible D gene (6 bases). In germline, CDR1 is MNHEY, CDR2 SMNVEV (reference sequence). Trimming stripped 8 bases from V and 13 bases from J, with 20 bases between. The CDR3 totals 12 residues. The CDR3 DNA is TGTGCCAGCTTGAGAATCCCAGGGGCGGTCACCTTC. As protein: CASLRIPGAVTF.

The chain joins TRBV30 to TRBJ2-1, with D perhaps matching TRBD2 (6 bases). The germline gives CDR1 GTSNPN, CDR2 SVGIG (reference sequence). The CDR3 spans 16 residues. Trimming pared 0 bases from V and 2 bases from J, leaving 14 bases between. The CDR3 nucleotides read TGTGCCTGGAGTGTAGGGAGGTCGAGCACCTACAATGAGCAGTTCTTC. Amino acids: CAWSVGRSSTYNEQFF. The variable domain in full, with the rest retrieved from reference TRBV30 and TRBJ2-1, is SQTIHQWPATLVQPVGSPLSLECTVEGTSNPNLYWYRQAAGRGLQLLFYSVGIGQISSEVPQNLSASRPQDRQFILSSKKLLLSDSGFYLCAWSVGRSSTYNEQFFGPGTRLTVL.

The chain couples TRBV7-2 to TRBJ1-4, with no clear D. Germline V lookup: CDR1 SGHTA, CDR2 FQGNSA. The V end lost 3 bases, the J end lost 4 bases, and 9 bases lay between the germline ends. CDR3 length: 14 amino acids. The CDR3 loop is CASSFVAHNEKLFF. For the CDR3, the DNA is TGTGCCAGCAGCTTCGTAGCACATAATGAAAAACTGTTTTTT. The whole variable domain, filled in from reference TRBV7-2 and TRBJ1-4, reads GAGVSQSPSNKVTEKGKDVELRCDPISGHTALYWYRQSLGQGLEFLIYFQGNSAPDKSGLPSDRFSAERTGGSVSTLTIQRTQQEDSAVYLCASSFVAHNEKLFFGSGTQLSVL.

This chain connects TRBV3-1 (or the pseudogene TRBV3-2) to TRBJ2-7; weak D call: TRBD2 (7 bases). V was pared by 1 base and J by 9 bases, with 16 bases between. The CDR3 length is 14 residues. Germline V gene lookup returns CDR1 LGHDT and CDR2 YNNKEL (reference sequence). The CDR3 region is CASSQATGGRGQYF. The CDR3 nucleotides read TGTGCCAGCAGCCAAGCAACCGGGGGGCGTGGGCAGTACTTC.